One sample yielded the 28 T cell receptor beta chains listed below, sequenced in a study of cytomegalovirus exposure and HLA in healthy donors. A multiplex PCR was run with 60 Vbeta primers and 13 Jbeta primers. The method was immunoSEQ multiplex PCR; TCRdb's version includes in-frame clones alone and lacks a portion of them. The profile shows about 130,000 clones, less than 80% of them singletons. Sequenced input: PBMCs. Source of these receptors: a man aged 40-55 years in good health and CMV-seropositive.

The chain is built from TRBV7-2 and TRBJ1-1; 7 nucleotides align to TRBD1. Germline V gene lookup returns CDR1 SGHTA and CDR2 FQGNSA. There are 14 residues in the CDR3. Trimming removed 5 bases from V and 5 bases from J; junction bases left unmatched: 8. CDR3 in amino acids: CASSRGGSVTEAFF. DNA for the CDR3: TGTGCCAGCAGCCGAGGGGGCTCGGTTACTGAAGCTTTCTTT.

The chain recombines TRBV7-9 with TRBJ2-1; D not certain. From germline, CDR1 is SEHNR and CDR2 FQNEAQ (reference sequence). The CDR3 runs to 11 residues. With 3 bases removed from V and 6 bases from J, the gap between germline ends came to 3 bases. The CDR3 sequence: CASSFGNEQFF. In nucleotides, the CDR3 is TGTGCCAGCAGCTTCGGCAATGAGCAGTTCTTC.

V is TRBV2 and J is TRBJ2-1, with TRBD1 matching over 8 bases. The CDR3 contains 14 residues. V gave up 8 bases and J gave up 8 bases; unmatched junction bases: 11. Germline V gene lookup returns CDR1 SNHLY and CDR2 FYNNEI. The CDR3 sequence: CASLPDRDLDEQFF. The DNA for the CDR3 is TGTGCCAGCCTACCGGACAGGGATCTAGATGAGCAGTTCTTC.

V and J are TRBV7-2 and TRBJ1-5; D is perhaps TRBD1 (5 bases). The CDR3 runs 17 residues. CDR1 and CDR2 (germline): SGHTA, FQGNSA. With 5 bases removed from V and 5 bases from J, the gap between germline ends came to 22 bases. In nucleotides, the CDR3 is TGTGCCAGCAGCCGTAGCGCGGGGGGACGCCCCGATCAGCCCCAGCATTTT. Protein: CASSRSAGGRPDQPQHF.

This clone showed up just a few times. The V gene is TRBV15, the J gene TRBJ2-7; possibly TRBD2 for D (7 bases). The germline gives CDR1 LNHNV, CDR2 YYDKDF (reference sequence). The CDR3 runs to 20 residues. Deletions cut 0 bases from V and 1 base from J, with 25 bases between. CDR3 region: CATSRDLFGRGQVGSYEQYF. The CDR3 bases are TGTGCCACCAGCAGAGATCTGTTCGGGCGGGGGCAGGTTGGGTCCTACGAGCAGTACTTC.

This sequence joins TRBV2 and TRBJ1-4; a weak D match, TRBD1 (5 bases). Deletions cut 2 bases from V and 5 bases from J, with 12 bases between. The CDR3 runs to 15 residues. Germline V gene data show CDR1 as SNHLY and CDR2 as FYNNEI. CDR3 sequence reads: CASSEQKGRNEKLFF. CDR3 nucleotide sequence: TGTGCCAGCAGTGAACAGAAGGGGCGAAATGAAAAACTGTTTTTT.

The V and J genes are TRBV5-1 and TRBJ1-4, with D possibly being TRBD1 (5 bases). CDR1 SGHRS and CDR2 YFSETQ come from the germline V gene. Trimming took 5 bases from V and 8 from J, leaving 16 bases between them. The CDR3 spans 14 residues. CDR3 bases: TGCGCCAGCAGTCTGACCCAGGGATACGAAAAACTGTTTTTT. Translated, it gives CASSLTQGYEKLFF.

For the CDR3, the DNA is TGTGCCAGCAGTTTATCCCGGGATTCTGGGCAGTACTTC. This encodes CASSLSRDSGQYF. The V and J genes are TRBV27 and TRBJ2-7, with D possibly TRBD2 on 5 matching bases. The CDR3 runs 13 residues. Germline values: CDR1 MNHEY, CDR2 SMNVEV (reference sequence). Trimming took 0 bases from V and 9 from J, leaving 12 bases between them.

The chain joins TRBV19 to TRBJ2-1, with TRBD1 identical over 9 bases. J lost 4 bases, V lost 6 bases, and 7 bases had no gene match. The CDR3 is 15 residues long. The V gene's germline CDR1 is LNHDA and CDR2 SQIVND (reference sequence). The CDR3 protein is CASSLDRGAYNEQFF. The CDR3 nucleotides read TGTGCCAGTAGCCTGGACAGGGGAGCTTACAATGAGCAGTTCTTC.

This chain links TRBV29-1 with TRBJ2-1; 13 bases line up with TRBD2. The V gene's germline CDR1 is SQVTM and CDR2 ANQGSEA. V was pared by 5 bases and J by 10 bases, with 11 bases of the junction left unmatched. The CDR3 length is 15 residues. DNA for the CDR3: TGCAGCGTTTCCAACCGACTAGCGGGAGGTAGGGAGCAGTTCTTC. Translating gives CSVSNRLAGGREQFF.

CDR3 sequence: CASSVGGSGRGYEQYF. CDR3 DNA: TGTGCCAGCAGCGTAGGAGGTAGCGGGAGAGGGTACGAGCAGTACTTC. The rearrangement joins TRBV9 to TRBJ2-7; 9 positions agree with TRBD2. The CDR3 covers 16 residues. Germline CDR1 reads SGDLS; CDR2 reads YYNGEE. The junction had 8 bases not matched to a gene; V was cut back by 0 bases and J by 4 bases.

This clone was counted only a few times. The chain joins TRBV30 to TRBJ1-4; D unresolved. Germline V lookup: CDR1 GTSNPN, CDR2 SVGIG (reference sequence). The V gene lost 3 bases and the J gene lost 10 bases, with 21 bases spanning the gap. The CDR3 is 15 residues long. CDR3 amino acids: CAWSPSGIGLGKLFF. Here the CDR3 DNA reads TGTGCCTGGAGCCCAAGCGGGATCGGTCTTGGAAAACTGTTTTTT.

The V call is TRBV6-5, the J call TRBJ2-2; maybe TRBD1 (6 bases). The germline V and J ends were trimmed by 6 bases and 6 bases, with 8 bases remaining between them. This CDR3 comprises 12 residues. The V gene's germline CDR1 is MNHEY and CDR2 SVGAGI. This chain's CDR3 is CASRTGAGELFF. DNA of the CDR3: TGTGCCAGCAGGACAGGAGCCGGGGAGCTGTTTTTT.

The gene calls are TRBV18 and TRBJ1-1; a possible D gene is TRBD1 (6 bases). Deletions cut 2 bases from V and 2 bases from J, with 15 bases between. Germline CDR1 KGHSH, CDR2 LQKENI. The CDR3 runs to 16 residues. CDR3 bases: TGTGCCAGCTCACCAACCCCACAGGGTTTCAACACTGAAGCTTTCTTT. Residues: CASSPTPQGFNTEAFF.

The gene calls are TRBV5-1 and TRBJ2-7, with D unresolved. The CDR3 covers 14 residues. CDR1 and CDR2 from the germline V gene are SGHRS and YFSETQ. V lost 7 bases, J lost 4 bases, and 18 bases lay in between. In DNA form, the CDR3 reads TGCGCCAGCCTGCAAGAGTGTAGAGTTTACGAGCAGTACTTC. Translated, it gives CASLQECRVYEQYF.

The chain links TRBV5-5 to TRBJ2-2; tentative D call: TRBD2 (7 bases). V lost 6 bases and J lost 4, with 19 bases in between. The germline V gene encodes CDR1 SGHKS and CDR2 YYEKEE (reference sequence). The CDR3 is 16 residues long. CDR3 amino acids: CASTPFGGGGTGELFF. The CDR3, as DNA: TGTGCCAGCACGCCTTTTGGGGGAGGGGGCACCGGGGAGCTGTTTTTT. The entire variable domain, with the rest obtained from reference TRBV5-5 and TRBJ2-2, is as follows: DAGVTQSPTHLIKTRGQQVTLRCSPISGHKSVSWYQQVLGQGPQFIFQYYEKEERGRGNFPDRFSARQFPNYSSELNVNALLLGDSALYLCASTPFGGGGTGELFFGEGSRLTVL.

V usage is TRBV5-1 and J usage is TRBJ1-3; 8 nucleotides agree with TRBD1. V shed 7 bases, J shed 2 bases, and the junction held 8 bases outside the gene matches. The germline V gene encodes CDR1 SGHRS and CDR2 YFSETQ. CDR3 size: 15 residues. The CDR3 sequence: CASADGTGPGNTIYF. As DNA, the CDR3 is TGCGCCAGCGCGGACGGGACAGGCCCTGGAAACACCATATATTTT.

The chain recombines TRBV29-1 with TRBJ2-7, with D perhaps matching TRBD1 (6 bases). There are 14 residues in the CDR3. V lost 0 bases and J lost 4, with 13 bases in between. The germline V gene has CDR1 SQVTM and CDR2 ANQGSEA. The CDR3 region is CSVEETRGRYEQYF. For the CDR3, the DNA is TGCAGCGTTGAAGAGACCAGGGGAAGGTACGAGCAGTACTTC.

This clone was counted once. This sequence joins TRBV10-3 and TRBJ2-5; TRBD2 matches at 14 bases. The germline V gene has CDR1 ENHRY and CDR2 SYGVKD. The J segment lost 5 bases and the V segment lost 8 bases, leaving 4 bases of the junction unmatched. The length of the CDR3 is 14 residues. CDR3 in DNA: TGTGCCATCGGGGGGACTAGCGGGGGTGAGACCCAGTACTTC. Encoded protein: CAIGGTSGGETQYF.

This chain joins TRBV25-1 and TRBJ2-1, with 7 bases fitting TRBD2. With 3 bases clipped from V and 3 bases from J, the junction kept 5 bases outside the gene matches. Germline assignment: CDR1 MGHDK and CDR2 SYGVNS. The CDR3 is 15 residues long. CDR3 residues: CASSDGGRVYNEQFF. CDR3 DNA sequence: TGTGCCAGCAGTGATGGAGGGAGGGTCTACAATGAGCAGTTCTTC.

The V call is TRBV7-3, the J call TRBJ2-5; 9 bases agree with TRBD1. This CDR3 comprises 16 residues. From germline, CDR1 is SGHTA and CDR2 FQGTGA. V lost 2 bases, J lost 3 bases, and 7 bases stayed unmatched. The CDR3 DNA sequence: TGTGCCAGCAGCTTAGGTTTACGGACAGGGGAAGAGACCCAGTACTTC. This translates into CASSLGLRTGEETQYF.

J is TRBJ1-1 and V is TRBV10-2, with TRBD1 matching 7 bases. Per the germline V gene, CDR1 is WSHSY and CDR2 is SAAADI. J gave up 5 bases and V 0 bases, and 9 bases lay outside the gene matches. This CDR3 comprises 16 residues. In nucleotides, the CDR3 is TGCGCCAGCAGTGAGTCTATCTCACAGGGGAGGACTGAAGCTTTCTTT. Translated, it gives CASSESISQGRTEAFF.

The J gene is TRBJ2-2, the V gene TRBV7-6; D uncertain. V lost 4 bases, J lost 4 bases, and 4 bases lay in between. Germline V gives CDR1 SGHVS, CDR2 FNYEAQ. The CDR3 consists of 12 residues. This CDR3 reads CASSSGTGELFF. The CDR3 DNA follows: TGTGCCAGCAGCTCAGGCACCGGGGAGCTGTTTTTT.

The genes are TRBV11-3 and TRBJ2-5, with TRBD2 as a possible D gene (5 bases). Germline V gene data show CDR1 as SGHNT and CDR2 as YENEEA. The CDR3 is made up of 13 amino acids. Trimming left V 1 base short and J 8 bases short, with 11 bases between. CDR3 amino acids: CASSLGPGSTQYF. The CDR3 DNA reads TGTGCCAGCAGCTTAGGCCCGGGGTCAACCCAGTACTTC.

The chain uses TRBV28 and TRBJ2-7, with TRBD2 matching over 8 bases. V dropped 7 bases and J dropped 3; count of bases not matched to a gene: 5. The CDR3 contains 13 residues. Germline V gene data show CDR1 as MDHEN and CDR2 as SYDVKM. The CDR3 nucleotides are TGTGCCAGCACCGGGGGGGCGTACTACGAGCAGTACTTC. Translated: CASTGGAYYEQYF.

The chain has TRBV14 and TRBJ2-1, with D possibly matching TRBD1 (5 bases). Germline-derived CDR1 and CDR2 are SGHDN and FVKESK. Trimming took off 4 bases at V and 13 bases at J, with 17 bases between the two ends. The CDR3 has 13 residues. CDR3 residues: CASSPLGLGIQFF. The CDR3 nucleotides read TGTGCCAGCAGCCCGTTGGGGCTTGGAATACAGTTCTTC. Using reference TRBV14 and TRBJ2-1 for the parts outside the CDR3, the full variable domain is EAGVTQFPSHSVIEKGQTVTLRCDPISGHDNLYWYRRVMGKEIKFLLHFVKESKQDESGMPNNRFLAERTGGTYSTLKVQPAELEDSGVYFCASSPLGLGIQFFGPGTRLTVL.

The V call is TRBV4-1, the J call TRBJ2-1; 7 nucleotides line up with TRBD1. J lost 4 bases, V lost 3 bases, and 6 bases had no gene match. Germline assignment: CDR1 MGHRA and CDR2 YSYEKL. The CDR3 covers 15 residues. The CDR3 region is CASSHVGQFYNEQFF. As DNA, the CDR3 is TGCGCCAGCAGCCACGTGGGACAGTTTTACAATGAGCAGTTCTTC.

The genes are TRBV28 and TRBJ2-3; TRBD2 aligns across 11 bases. From germline, CDR1 is MDHEN and CDR2 SYDVKM. With 11 bases clipped from V and 3 bases from J, the junction kept 4 bases outside the gene matches. The CDR3 length is 13 residues. The CDR3 is CAGRTSGTDTQYF. Here the CDR3 DNA reads TGTGCCGGTCGGACTAGCGGGACAGATACGCAGTATTTT.